Each of the 22 T cell receptor beta chains below was sequenced from the same sample in a study of T cells after yellow fever vaccination. TCRdb fed the 5' RACE reads into MiXCR, producing one record per CDR3 protein. The table lists 600,000 to 750,000 distinct CDR3 sequences, roughly an eighth of them singletons. The source was PBMCs, collected on the day of the yellow fever booster vaccination. The receptor source for this set is a man between 25 and 39 years old who received the YFV17D yellow fever vaccine.

The V call is TRBV10-3, the J call TRBJ2-7; D gene uncertain. Germline V lookup: CDR1 ENHRY, CDR2 SYGVKD. The CDR3 sequence is 14 residues long. Trimming cost V 0 bases and J 2 bases, with 8 bases left between them. CDR3 DNA: TGTGCCATCAGTGAGTCGTACAGCACCTACGAGCAGTACTTC. Encoded protein: CAISESYSTYEQYF.

This clonotype came up once. V and J are TRBV18 and TRBJ2-7; D not certain. The CDR3 extends over 13 amino acids. Germline V CDR1 and CDR2: KGHSH, LQKENI. The V gene lost 2 bases and the J gene lost 4 bases, with 9 bases spanning the gap. CDR3 nucleotides: TGTGCCAGCTCACCAAGAGTAGAATACGAGCAGTACTTC. Translated: CASSPRVEYEQYF.

This clonotype was seen a handful of times. The chain employs TRBV5-1 and TRBJ1-1; no reliable D call. V was cut by 4 bases and J by 4 bases, with 11 bases left in between. Germline V CDR1 and CDR2: SGHRS, YFSETQ. The CDR3 contains 13 residues. The CDR3 sequence is CASSGGSFTEAFF. Written as DNA, the CDR3 is TGCGCCAGCAGCGGCGGGTCTTTCACTGAAGCTTTCTTT.

The V gene is TRBV5-1, the J gene TRBJ2-3, with D maybe TRBD2 (6 bases). The germline CDR1 and CDR2 sequences are SGHRS and YFSETQ. CDR3 length equals 17 residues. The V end was cut by 0 bases, the J end by 2 bases, with 16 bases between. For the CDR3, the DNA is TGCGCCAGCAGCTTGGCCCTCTACGCGGGACTCACAGATACGCAGTATTTT. This gives the protein CASSLALYAGLTDTQYF.

The CDR3 DNA follows: TGTGCCAGCAGCTTAATGGCGGAGACCCAGTACTTC. Its protein is CASSLMAETQYF. The chain combines TRBV7-2 with TRBJ2-5; no clear D gene. This CDR3 contains 12 residues. With 2 bases removed from V and 5 bases from J, the gap between germline ends came to 6 bases. The germline gives CDR1 SGHTA, CDR2 FQGNSA.

The rearrangement uses TRBV12-3 or TRBV12-4 and TRBJ1-3, with 8 bases lining up with TRBD1. The CDR3 has 15 residues. The V segment lost 5 bases and the J segment 2 bases; nucleotides outside the gene matches: 5. Here the CDR3 DNA reads TGTGCCAGCAGTCCGGGACAGGCTGCTGGAAACACCATATATTTT. This encodes CASSPGQAAGNTIYF.

The rearrangement links TRBV11-3 to TRBJ2-1, with D tentatively TRBD2 (5 bases). The CDR3 extends over 15 amino acids. Germline CDR1 SGHNT, CDR2 YENEEA. V shed 5 bases and J shed 7 bases, with 18 bases lying between them. The CDR3 DNA sequence: TGTGCCAGCAGCATCAGAGGGATGGATGGTAATGAGCAGTTCTTC. Translated: CASSIRGMDGNEQFF.

V gene TRBV20-1 combines with J gene TRBJ2-1, with D perhaps matching TRBD2 (6 bases). CDR3 size: 12 residues. Germline values: CDR1 DFQATT, CDR2 SNEGSKA (reference sequence). DNA for the CDR3: TGCAGCGGGGGTAGGGAATACAATGAGCAGTTCTTC. The encoded protein is CSGGREYNEQFF.

The table lists this clonotype with a few counts. The rearrangement links TRBV9 to TRBJ2-3, with 10 bases aligning to TRBD2. The length of the CDR3 is 17 residues. Germline loops: CDR1 SGDLS, CDR2 YYNGEE. V was pared by 4 bases and J by 3 bases, with 11 bases of the junction left unmatched. CDR3 DNA: TGTGCCAGCAGCTGGGCTAGCGGGAGTGGGGTGACAGATACGCAGTATTTT. Its translation: CASSWASGSGVTDTQYF.

This clonotype showed up just once. DNA of the CDR3: TGTGCCAGCAGTGAATCCCTTCTAGCGGGAGTCAATGAGCAGTTCTTC. It specifies CASSESLLAGVNEQFF. The genes are TRBV25-1 and TRBJ2-1, with TRBD2 matching over 10 bases. J gave up 6 bases and V 1 base, and 6 bases lay outside the gene matches. This CDR3 spans 16 amino acids. Germline-derived CDR1 and CDR2 are MGHDK and SYGVNS.

This clonotype appeared many times. The chain's CDR3 is CASSFGSGNQPQHF. The CDR3 DNA reads TGTGCCAGCAGCTTCGGGTCAGGCAATCAGCCCCAGCATTTT. This chain links TRBV7-2 with TRBJ1-5; D is undetermined. Trimming stripped 3 bases from V and 2 bases from J, with 8 bases between. The CDR3 runs to 14 residues. Germline V gives CDR1 SGHTA, CDR2 FQGNSA.

This clonotype has ten or more counts. The chain is built from TRBV6-4 and TRBJ1-1, with D tentatively TRBD1 (5 bases). Trimming took off 3 bases at V and 1 base at J, with 9 bases between the two ends. The CDR3 is 14 amino acids. Germline V gene sequence: CDR1 MRHNA, CDR2 SNTAGT. CDR3 protein: CASSETATNTEAFF. The CDR3 nucleotides are TGTGCCAGCAGTGAGACAGCAACGAACACTGAAGCTTTCTTT.

V and J are TRBV20-1 and TRBJ2-7; unclear D gene. V was pared by 1 base and J by 4 bases, with 11 bases between. Germline lookup yields CDR1 DFQATT and CDR2 SNEGSKA (reference sequence). The CDR3 is made up of 13 amino acids. The CDR3 spells CSARAVANYEQYF. CDR3 sequence (DNA): TGCAGTGCTAGAGCAGTGGCAAATTACGAGCAGTACTTC.

J is TRBJ1-5 and V is TRBV19; a weak D match, TRBD1 (6 bases). The CDR3 has 15 amino acids. V was shortened by 5 bases and J by 2 bases, with 13 bases between the two germline ends. Germline V gene sequence: CDR1 LNHDA, CDR2 SQIVND (reference sequence). This chain's CDR3 is CASSGQGLGNQPQHF. CDR3 coding DNA: TGTGCCAGTAGTGGCCAGGGGCTGGGCAATCAGCCCCAGCATTTT.

This clonotype was observed a few times. The J gene is TRBJ2-1, the V gene TRBV5-6; D gene ambiguous. Germline-derived CDR1 and CDR2 are SGHDT and YYEEEE. Trimming removed 0 bases at V and 0 bases at J, with 10 bases between. The CDR3 runs 16 residues. CDR3 in DNA: TGTGCCAGCAGCTTGGTGGTGGCTAGCTCCTACAATGAGCAGTTCTTC. It codes for CASSLVVASSYNEQFF.

This clonotype turned up a few times. This chain links TRBV5-1 with TRBJ2-2, with D unclear. CDR1 SGHRS and CDR2 YFSETQ come from the germline V gene. V shed 0 bases and J shed 0 bases, with 6 bases lying between them. The CDR3 spans 15 residues. The chain's CDR3 is CASSLGMANTGELFF. In nucleotides, the CDR3 is TGCGCCAGCAGCTTGGGGATGGCGAACACCGGGGAGCTGTTTTTT.

This clonotype was detected ten times or more. The chain couples TRBV7-2 to TRBJ2-1; D is possibly TRBD1 (5 bases). The CDR3 consists of 13 residues. Germline assignment: CDR1 SGHTA and CDR2 FQGNSA. V lost 8 bases and J lost 4, with 12 bases in between. DNA for the CDR3: TGTGCCAGCTCCTCCGACAGTTACAATGAGCAGTTCTTC. Amino acid sequence: CASSSDSYNEQFF.

This clonotype has more than one count but fewer than ten. V gene TRBV5-1 combines with J gene TRBJ2-1; D is unresolved. The germline V gene has CDR1 SGHRS and CDR2 YFSETQ. The V and J ends lost 0 bases and 0 bases respectively, with 13 bases between them. CDR3 size: 17 residues. DNA of the CDR3: TGCGCCAGCAGCTTGGGGAACGGCCGTGGCTCCTACAATGAGCAGTTCTTC. Translating it yields CASSLGNGRGSYNEQFF.

This clonotype was seen only a few times. The chain uses TRBV19 and TRBJ1-1, with a possible D match to TRBD1 (5 bases). The CDR3 has 12 residues. Trimming left V 7 bases short and J 7 bases short, with 13 bases between. Germline V gene data show CDR1 as LNHDA and CDR2 as SQIVND (reference sequence). CDR3 residues: CASKTRDHEAFF. The CDR3, as DNA: TGTGCCAGTAAAACGCGGGACCATGAAGCTTTCTTT.

The chain combines TRBV5-1 with TRBJ2-2, with D perhaps being TRBD1 or TRBD2 (5 bases each). This CDR3 region has 16 residues. The V end lost 4 bases, the J end lost 5 bases, and 18 bases lay between the germline ends. Germline V CDR1 and CDR2: SGHRS, YFSETQ. Here the CDR3 reads CASSDPRRGATGELFF. CDR3 DNA: TGCGCCAGCAGCGACCCAAGAAGGGGAGCGACCGGGGAGCTGTTTTTT. The entire variable domain, with the rest obtained from reference TRBV5-1 and TRBJ2-2, is as follows: KAGVTQTPRYLIKTRGQQVTLSCSPISGHRSVSWYQQTPGQGLQFLFEYFSETQRNKGNFPGRFSGRQFSNSRSEMNVSTLELGDSALYLCASSDPRRGATGELFFGEGSRLTVL.

This clonotype was counted only a few times. The V and J genes are TRBV12-3 or TRBV12-4 and TRBJ2-7; tentatively, D is TRBD1 or TRBD2 (5 bases each). With 3 bases removed from V and 1 base from J, the gap between germline ends came to 19 bases. The CDR3 has 17 residues. The CDR3 DNA reads as TGTGCCAGCAGTTTCTTGGGGGATACGGGCGTATCCTACGAGCAGTACTTC. This gives the protein CASSFLGDTGVSYEQYF.

The rearrangement links TRBV9 to TRBJ2-4; D may be TRBD2 (6 bases). The CDR3 has 16 amino acids. V lost 3 bases to trimming and J lost 8 bases, with 21 bases between them. CDR1 and CDR2 (germline): SGDLS, YYNGEE. CDR3 sequence: CASSGGDRDPGYIQYF. CDR3 nucleotides: TGTGCCAGCAGCGGGGGGGACCGGGACCCCGGGTACATTCAGTACTTC.